The rows below give T cell receptor beta chains drawn from one sample of a study of T cells expressing NK-cell markers. TCRdb reworked the 5' RACE reads into one entry per CDR3 protein, no DNA. Here the sample table reports some 460,000 distinct CDR3 sequences. Sequenced input: blood T cells: a sorted CD56 or NKG2C T cell subset, CD4+ or CD8+ T cells, or bulk PBMC T cells (not recorded which). Receptors were obtained from a woman between 50 and 59 years old in good health. Each CDR3 is given with its conserved first and last residue. The order of the fields is J gene, V gene, CDR3 protein.

J: TRBJ1-2; V: TRBV20-1; CDR3: CSAREAGERSGYTF
J: TRBJ2-2; V: TRBV12-3/TRBV12-4; CDR3: CASSQLRGAGTGELFF
J: TRBJ2-2; V: TRBV20-1; CDR3: CSARRQVTELFF
J: TRBJ2-7; V: TRBV4-1; CDR3: CASSQAFKGRGEQYF
J: TRBJ2-3; V: TRBV20-1; CDR3: CSATAGGSVVDTQYF
J: TRBJ2-2; V: TRBV7-2; CDR3: CASSARGGSGELFF
J: TRBJ2-3; V: TRBV4-1; CDR3: CASSQASTDTQYF
J: TRBJ1-3; V: TRBV20-1; CDR3: CSARDLGTGNTIYF
J: TRBJ2-5; V: TRBV6-2/TRBV6-3; CDR3: CASSKFGTGSDRYQETQYF
J: TRBJ1-1; V: TRBV5-6; CDR3: CASIRYGWGPPNTEAFF
J: TRBJ2-7; V: TRBV30; CDR3: CAGGYSYEQYF
J: TRBJ2-1; V: TRBV27; CDR3: CASKGQFFNEQFF
J: TRBJ2-7; V: TRBV19; CDR3: CATATGPGVEQYF
J: TRBJ1-2; V: TRBV4-1; CDR3: CASSLPLGSYGYTF
J: TRBJ2-1; V: TRBV20-1; CDR3: CSALGYRGYNEQFF
J: TRBJ2-6; V: TRBV10-3; CDR3: CAITLGTSPGANVLTF
J: TRBJ2-1; V: TRBV5-1; CDR3: CASLPVGIYNEQFF
J: TRBJ2-3; V: TRBV7-2; CDR3: CASSMEGRSTDTQYF
J: TRBJ2-1; V: TRBV30; CDR3: CAWSRRRTSGTYNEQFF
J: TRBJ2-3; V: TRBV15; CDR3: CATSVERGPGTQYF
J: TRBJ1-5; V: TRBV6-6; CDR3: CASSYKRDRSGSQPQHF
J: TRBJ2-1; V: TRBV20-1; CDR3: CSARDSLDPRGMQFF
J: TRBJ2-2; V: TRBV10-2; CDR3: CASNRGASNTGELFF
J: TRBJ2-1; V: TRBV20-1; CDR3: CSARDGTSGKYEQFF
J: TRBJ2-2; V: TRBV3-1; CDR3: CASSHAASTGELFF
J: TRBJ2-3; V: TRBV7-2; CDR3: CASSRRTDQLSTDTQYF
J: TRBJ1-2; V: TRBV29-1; CDR3: CSVPDSYGYTF
J: TRBJ1-2; V: TRBV6-4; CDR3: CASRTDRGDYGYTF
J: TRBJ1-2; V: TRBV4-1; CDR3: CASSPPRGRYTF
J: TRBJ2-3; V: TRBV10-3; CDR3: CAISESGLAPSTDTQYF